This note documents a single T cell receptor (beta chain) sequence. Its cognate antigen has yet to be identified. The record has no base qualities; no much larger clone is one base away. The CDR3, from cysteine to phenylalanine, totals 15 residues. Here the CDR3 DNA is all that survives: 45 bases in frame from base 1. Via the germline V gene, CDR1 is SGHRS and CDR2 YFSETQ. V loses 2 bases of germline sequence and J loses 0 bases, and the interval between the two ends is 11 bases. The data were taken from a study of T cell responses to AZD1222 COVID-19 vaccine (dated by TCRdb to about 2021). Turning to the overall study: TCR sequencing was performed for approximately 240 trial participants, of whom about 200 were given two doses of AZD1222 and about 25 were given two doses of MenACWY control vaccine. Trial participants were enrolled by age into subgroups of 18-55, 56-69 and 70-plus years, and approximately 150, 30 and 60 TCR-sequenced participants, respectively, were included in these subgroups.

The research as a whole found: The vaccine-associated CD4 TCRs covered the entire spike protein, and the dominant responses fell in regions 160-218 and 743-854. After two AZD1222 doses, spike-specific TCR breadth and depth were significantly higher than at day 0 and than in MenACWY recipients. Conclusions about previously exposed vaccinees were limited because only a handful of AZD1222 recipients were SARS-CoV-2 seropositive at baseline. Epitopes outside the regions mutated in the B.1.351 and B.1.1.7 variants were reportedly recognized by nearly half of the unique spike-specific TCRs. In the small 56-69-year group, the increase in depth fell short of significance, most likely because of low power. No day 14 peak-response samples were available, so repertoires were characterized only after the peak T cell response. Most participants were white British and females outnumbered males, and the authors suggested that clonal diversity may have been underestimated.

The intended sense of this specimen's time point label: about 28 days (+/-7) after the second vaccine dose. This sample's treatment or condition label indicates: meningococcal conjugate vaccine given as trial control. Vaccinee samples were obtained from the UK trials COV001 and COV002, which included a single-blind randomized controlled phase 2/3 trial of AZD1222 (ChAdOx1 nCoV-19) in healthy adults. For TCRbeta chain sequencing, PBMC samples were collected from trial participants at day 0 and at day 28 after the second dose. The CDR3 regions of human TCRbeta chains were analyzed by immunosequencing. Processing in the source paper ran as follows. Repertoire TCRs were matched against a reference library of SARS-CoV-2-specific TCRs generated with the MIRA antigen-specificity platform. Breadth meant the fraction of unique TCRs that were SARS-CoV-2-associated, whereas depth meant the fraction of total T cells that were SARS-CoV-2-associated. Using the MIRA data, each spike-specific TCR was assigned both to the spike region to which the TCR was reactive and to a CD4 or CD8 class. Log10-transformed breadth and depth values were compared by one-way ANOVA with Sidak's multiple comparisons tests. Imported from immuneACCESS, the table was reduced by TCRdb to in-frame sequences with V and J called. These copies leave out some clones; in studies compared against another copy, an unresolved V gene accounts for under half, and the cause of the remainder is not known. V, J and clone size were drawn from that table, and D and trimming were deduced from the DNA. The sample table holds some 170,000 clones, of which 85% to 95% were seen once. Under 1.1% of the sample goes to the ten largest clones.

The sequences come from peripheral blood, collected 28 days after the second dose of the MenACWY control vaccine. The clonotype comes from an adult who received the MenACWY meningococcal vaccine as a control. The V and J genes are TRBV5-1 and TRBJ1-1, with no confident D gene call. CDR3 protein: CASSFKVGMNTEAFF. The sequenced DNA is TGCGCCAGCAGCTTCAAAGTCGGGATGAACACTGAAGCTTTCTTT.